The rows below give T cell receptor beta chains drawn from one sample of a study of CD8 T cells in Susac syndrome. TCRdb recomputed calls from the immunoSEQ multiplex PCR reads with MiXCR, one row per CDR3 protein. The sample holds about 47,000 distinct CDR3 sequences, around 92% seen once. Material: CD8+ T cells from PBMCs. Source of these receptors: a human donor in good health. CDR3s include the opening cysteine and the closing phenylalanine or tryptophan. A D gene is named only where the DNA matches it firmly.

D	V	J	DNA	CDR3
NA	TRBV5-6	TRBJ2-5	TGTGCCAGCAGCTCCCCCCCCAGCCAAGAGACCCAGTACTTC	CASSSPPSQETQYF
NA	TRBV3-1	TRBJ2-2	TGTGCCAGCAGCCAAGATCTCAAGGGGCAAGTCACCGGGGAGCTGTTTTTT	CASSQDLKGQVTGELFF
TRBD2	TRBV29-1	TRBJ2-3	TGCAGCGTGACGGGAGGAATCGCTAGCACAGATACGCAGTATTTT	CSVTGGIASTDTQYF
NA	TRBV7-9	TRBJ2-7	TGTGCCAGCAGCTTACTACTTACCTACGAGCAGTACTTC	CASSLLLTYEQYF
TRBD2	TRBV9	TRBJ2-1	TGTGCCAGCAAGGCGGGGGATGCCTACAATGAGCAGTTCTTC	CASKAGDAYNEQFF
NA	TRBV12-3/TRBV12-4	TRBJ2-4	TGTGCCAGCAGCCCCGAGCCCGGGGAAGCCAAAAACATTCAGTACTTC	CASSPEPGEAKNIQYF
NA	TRBV5-1	TRBJ2-5	TGCGCCAGCAGCTACCGGGAGCTACAAGAGACCCAGTACTTC	CASSYRELQETQYF
TRBD2	TRBV27	TRBJ2-1	TGTGCCAGCAGTCTACTAGCGGGAGCAATCGATGAGCAGTTCTTC	CASSLLAGAIDEQFF
NA	TRBV4-3	TRBJ2-7	TGCGCCAGCAGCCAAGGTCGGGCCCCTCGAACCTACGAGCAGTACTTC	CASSQGRAPRTYEQYF
NA	TRBV9	TRBJ2-3	TGTGCCAGCAGCAAGTGGGACCGTAGCACAGATACGCAGTATTTT	CASSKWDRSTDTQYF
NA	TRBV4-1	TRBJ1-1	TGCGCCAGCAGCCAAAGGTTAATGAACACTGAAGCTTTCTTT	CASSQRLMNTEAFF
TRBD2	TRBV7-9	TRBJ2-7	TGTGCCAGCAGCCACCAGTCTAGCGGGAGGATCTACGAGCAGTACTTC	CASSHQSSGRIYEQYF
NA	TRBV27	TRBJ1-1	TGTGCCAGCCAAGTAGGGGGTGGCCTGACTGAAGCTTTCTTT	CASQVGGGLTEAFF
NA	TRBV30	TRBJ1-1	TGTGCCTGGAGTGGGTACAACACTGAAGCTTTCTTT	CAWSGYNTEAFF
NA	TRBV19	TRBJ2-7	TGTGCCAGTAGTATCCGTGGGGAATATGGGTACGAGCAGTACTTC	CASSIRGEYGYEQYF